In its sample, the clone carrying this TCR beta chain was seen a few times. Antigen unknown. The source of the sample is a study of T cells after yellow fever vaccination. The overall study: Fractions of limited cellularity were prepared by means of SMART-Seq v4 Ultra Low Input.

The CDR3 sequence is 13 residues long. The V and J ends lost 6 bases and 4 bases respectively, with 11 bases between them. CDR1 and CDR2 (germline): SGHDT, YYEEEE. The study, taken as a whole, reports: Post-booster repertoires contained most primary-vaccination clones again (around 96% CD4, approximately 86% CD8). Abundant clonotypes (contaminants from the bulk population) could be present in FACS-sorted repertoires.

Conversion of TCR transcripts into cDNA relied on 5'RACE template switching, which added a universal primer site and UMIs. MiXCR, run by TCRdb on the 5' RACE reads, gives a single entry per CDR3 protein. The sample shows 200,000 to 300,000 distinct CDR3 sequences, approximately 6.7% of them seen only once. The sample consisted of CD4+ T cells sorted from PBMCs, taken on the day of the yellow fever booster vaccination. The receptor comes from a man aged 30-40 years who received the YFV17D yellow fever vaccine. This chain joins TRBV5-6 and TRBJ2-1; no clear D. This CDR3 reads CASTGQLYNEQFF. The DNA for the CDR3 is TGTGCCAGCACCGGGCAACTTTACAATGAGCAGTTCTTC.